This T cell receptor beta chain comes out of a study of Ad26.COV2.S vaccination and SARS-CoV-2 variants. Clones were sequenced by immunoSEQ multiplex PCR, and TCRdb holds only the in-frame ones, with some missing. Here the sample spans about 480,000 clones, approximately 90% being singletons. Treatment given: around 19 received Ad26.COV2.S at low or high dose, single or two shots; 5 received placebo; per-sample allocation not given. Collection of the samples took place on day 63 after the first injection of vaccine or placebo. The CDR3 is made up of 14 amino acids. CDR1 MNHEY and CDR2 SMNVEV come from the germline V gene (reference sequence). Trimming removed 6 bases at V and 7 bases at J, with 15 bases between.

The sequencing used peripheral blood, collected in a trial of Ad26.COV2.S vaccine versus placebo. The chain recombines TRBV27 with TRBJ1-4, with a possible D match to TRBD1 (6 bases). This sequence was found in a person between 18 and 65 years old who received the Ad26.COV2.S COVID-19 vaccine or a placebo. The CDR3 here is CASSRSGASEKLFF. In DNA form, the CDR3 reads TGTGCCAGCAGCCGTTCGGGGGCGAGTGAAAAACTGTTTTTT.